Below are 18 T cell receptor beta chains sequenced from a single sample in a study of shared clonotypes between healthy human individuals. Clones were read by immunoSEQ multiplex PCR, and TCRdb kept only the in-frame ones, dropping some. The top ten hold roughly 1.2% of the sample, which has some 2 million clones, about 95% seen once. CD8 cells classed as naive were CD45RO-negative and positively selected for CCR7, excluding terminally differentiated effector memory CD45RA+ cells. Sequences were obtained from naive CD8+ T cells sorted from blood. Source of these receptors: a young man in good health.

The rearrangement uses TRBV27 and TRBJ2-7; 16 bases are shared with TRBD2. CDR3 size: 19 residues. Germline assignment: CDR1 MNHEY and CDR2 SMNVEV (reference sequence). The junction had 13 bases not matched to a gene; V was cut back by 8 bases and J by 0 bases. CDR3 sequence (DNA): TGTGCCAGCGGCCTAAGACCGGGACTAGCGGGGGGGTTCTCCTACGAGCAGTACTTC. It translates to CASGLRPGLAGGFSYEQYF.

As to this clone: The sample holds other DNA sequences that translate to the same CDR3. The chain links TRBV27 to TRBJ2-7, with TRBD1 identical over 8 bases. The germline CDR1 and CDR2 sequences are MNHEY and SMNVEV (reference sequence). After removal of 3 bases from V and 3 bases from J, the junction contained 1 base not matched to a gene. The CDR3 loop spans 13 amino acids. This CDR3 is CASSLTGVYEQYF. The CDR3 DNA reads TGTGCCAGCAGTTTGACAGGGGTCTACGAGCAGTACTTC.

This clone was detected once. This chain uses TRBV14 with TRBJ2-7; possibly TRBD2 for D (5 bases). Trimming removed 0 bases at V and 2 bases at J, with 11 bases between. The CDR3 has 15 residues. Germline values: CDR1 SGHDN, CDR2 FVKESK. CDR3 sequence: CASSQEGWGAYEQYF. CDR3 coding DNA: TGTGCCAGCAGCCAAGAGGGGTGGGGAGCCTACGAGCAGTACTTC.

Only one count was recorded for this clone. The CDR3 loop reads CASSPPWGSGLLYEQYF. The CDR3 DNA sequence: TGTGCCAGCAGTCCGCCGTGGGGTAGCGGGCTCCTCTACGAGCAGTACTTC. This chain links TRBV28 with TRBJ2-7, with 7 bases aligning to TRBD2. Germline-derived CDR1 and CDR2 are MDHEN and SYDVKM. The CDR3 runs 17 residues. V dropped 5 bases and J dropped 3; count of bases not matched to a gene: 16. Drawing the rest from reference TRBV28 and TRBJ2-7, the complete variable domain is DVKVTQSSRYLVKRTGEKVFLECVQDMDHENMFWYRQDPGLGLRLIYFSYDVKMKEKGDIPEGYSVSREKKERFSLILESASTNQTSMYLCASSPPWGSGLLYEQYFGPGTRLTVT.

This sequence joins TRBV19 and TRBJ2-1; 11 bases align to TRBD2. The CDR3 is made up of 15 amino acids. With 6 bases clipped from V and 4 bases from J, the junction kept 5 bases outside the gene matches. The germline CDR1 and CDR2 sequences are LNHDA and SQIVND (reference sequence). The CDR3 region has the DNA TGTGCCAGTAGAAGGACTAGCGGGCCGTACAATGAGCAGTTCTTC. It specifies CASRRTSGPYNEQFF. Combining the CDR3 with reference TRBV19 and TRBJ2-1 gives the whole variable domain DGGITQSPKYLFRKEGQNVTLSCEQNLNHDAMYWYRQDPGQGLRLIYYSQIVNDFQKGDIAEGYSVSREKKESFPLTVTSAQKNPTAFYLCASRRTSGPYNEQFFGPGTRLTVL.

In its sample, this clone was seen once. The chain is built from TRBV21-1 and TRBJ2-7; the table's TRBD2 call for D was not verified on the DNA. TRBV21-1 is a recognized pseudogene. This CDR3 comprises 15 residues. CDR3 amino acids: CASSPKRGGIDEQYF. CDR3 DNA: TGTGCCAGCAGCCCGAAGCGCGGGGGGATCGACGAGCAGTACTTC.

Details on this clone: Other nucleotide sequences from this sample produce the same CDR3. The chain couples TRBV6-6 to TRBJ2-7; 7 bases are a match to TRBD2. J was trimmed by 3 bases and V by 2 bases; bases with no gene match: 1. CDR1 and CDR2 (germline): MNHNY, SVGAGI (reference sequence). The CDR3 runs 13 residues. CDR3 in DNA: TGTGCCAGCAGTTACAGCGGGGACTACGAGCAGTACTTC. Protein sequence: CASSYSGDYEQYF.

The chain has TRBV19 and TRBJ2-7; 9 bases match TRBD1. The V segment lost 3 bases and the J segment 0 bases; nucleotides outside the gene matches: 6. Germline V gene data show CDR1 as LNHDA and CDR2 as SQIVND (reference sequence). This CDR3 is built from 16 residues. The CDR3 DNA is TGTGCCAGTAGTATCGGGACAGGGATGAGCTCCTACGAGCAGTACTTC. It translates to CASSIGTGMSSYEQYF.

Only a few counts were recorded for this clone. CDR3 in amino acids: CASSPFPGESNTEAFF. The CDR3 coding sequence is TGTGCCAGCTCACCATTCCCAGGTGAGTCGAACACTGAAGCTTTCTTT. This sequence joins TRBV18 and TRBJ1-1, with D uncertain. V lost 2 bases to trimming and J lost 1 base, with 14 bases between them. CDR1 is KGHSH and CDR2 is LQKENI in the germline V gene. This CDR3 comprises 16 residues.

The CDR3 nucleotides are TGCGCCAGCAGCCAAGAAAACCCCGGGGGGGGCTACAATGAGCAGTTCTTC. This encodes CASSQENPGGGYNEQFF. The rearrangement uses TRBV4-1 and TRBJ2-1; TRBD2 agrees at 8 bases. The V gene end was trimmed by 0 bases and the J gene end by 3 bases; junction bases not matched to a gene: 7. Looked up from germline, CDR1 is MGHRA and CDR2 is YSYEKL. The CDR3 is made up of 17 amino acids.

The rearrangement joins TRBV4-1 to TRBJ2-7; 13 nucleotides match TRBD2. In germline, CDR1 is MGHRA, CDR2 YSYEKL. J gave up 3 bases and V 4 bases, and 12 bases lay outside the gene matches. The CDR3 consists of 18 residues. CDR3 in DNA: TGCGCCAGCAGCCTTTCGAGGTCTACTAGCGGGGGGGACTACGAGCAGTACTTC. Translation: CASSLSRSTSGGDYEQYF.

With regard to this clone: Other DNA sequences in this specimen translate into the identical CDR3. The chain combines TRBV27 with TRBJ2-2, with D unclear. The CDR3 has 12 amino acids. The germline V gene has CDR1 MNHEY and CDR2 SMNVEV (reference sequence). V lost 2 bases, J lost 6 bases, and 4 bases lay in between. The CDR3 region is CASSLRAGELFF. CDR3 in DNA: TGTGCCAGCAGTTTACGGGCCGGGGAGCTGTTTTTT.

The chain is built from TRBV30 and TRBJ2-3; D might be TRBD2 (6 bases). The length of the CDR3 is 14 residues. Germline V gene lookup returns CDR1 GTSNPN and CDR2 SVGIG (reference sequence). Trimming removed 4 bases from V and 4 bases from J, with 15 bases in between. The CDR3 sequence: CAWTDWRDADTQYF. The DNA of the CDR3 is TGTGCCTGGACTGACTGGAGGGACGCAGATACGCAGTATTTT.

On this clone: In the same sample, other DNA sequences code for this CDR3. The V and J genes are TRBV4-1 and TRBJ2-3; no clear D. The CDR3 has 12 residues. Trimming shortened V by 0 bases and J by 6 bases, and 4 bases separated the two germline ends. Germline CDR1 is MGHRA and CDR2 is YSYEKL. The CDR3 sequence is CASSQDGDTQYF. The DNA for the CDR3 is TGCGCCAGCAGCCAAGATGGGGATACGCAGTATTTT.

As for this clone: This sample includes further DNA sequences coding for the same CDR3. The rearrangement uses TRBV5-1 and TRBJ1-3, with 7 positions matching TRBD1. With V trimmed by 0 bases and J by 0 bases, 3 bases remained unmatched. The CDR3 extends over 16 amino acids. Germline CDR1 reads SGHRS; CDR2 reads YFSETQ. The chain's CDR3 is CASSLGQGYSGNTIYF. Here the CDR3 DNA reads TGCGCCAGCAGCTTGGGACAGGGCTACTCTGGAAACACCATATATTTT.

The chain has TRBV10-3 and TRBJ2-2; the D is unclear. CDR3 length: 15 residues. Germline loops: CDR1 ENHRY, CDR2 SYGVKD. The V gene lost 6 bases and the J gene lost 4 bases, with 15 bases spanning the gap. This chain's CDR3 is CAISRALQTTGELFF. In DNA, the CDR3 is TGTGCCATCAGCCGGGCCCTTCAGACCACCGGGGAGCTGTTTTTT.

This chain joins TRBV7-9 and TRBJ1-2, with 11 bases that match TRBD1. Trimming removed 5 bases from V and 2 bases from J; junction bases left unmatched: 13. The CDR3 has 18 amino acids. Germline CDR1 reads SEHNR; CDR2 reads FQNEAQ (reference sequence). Written as DNA, the CDR3 is TGTGCCAGCAGCCAAATTCCGGGACAGGGGGATGGAAACTATGGCTACACCTTC. It encodes CASSQIPGQGDGNYGYTF. Together with reference TRBV7-9 and TRBJ1-2, the CDR3 gives the full variable domain: DTGVSQNPRHKITKRGQNVTFRCDPISEHNRLYWYRQTLGQGPEFLTYFQNEAQLEKSRLLSDRFSAERPKGSFSTLEIQRTEQGDSAMYLCASSQIPGQGDGNYGYTFGSGTRLTVV.

V usage is TRBV9 and J usage is TRBJ2-7; TRBD2 matches 13 bases. Trimming cost V 2 bases and J 0 bases; bases outside gene matches: 2. Per the germline V gene, CDR1 is SGDLS and CDR2 is YYNGEE. The length of the CDR3 is 16 residues. CDR3 nucleotides: TGTGCCAGCAGCGTCGGACTAGCGGGGGACTCCTACGAGCAGTACTTC. Protein product: CASSVGLAGDSYEQYF.